Below are 3 T cell receptor beta chains sequenced from a single sample in a study of blood T cells in healthy people across ages. Together with a sample-barcoded 5' primer, a J-beta primer mix was included in a second PCR lasting roughly 6 to 12 cycles. MiXCR, applied by TCRdb to the 5' RACE reads, yields one record per CDR3 protein. The sample contains about 1 million distinct CDR3 sequences, 25% of which appear only once. The data were also submitted as part of a second study, on T cells of mothers and their children.

Sequences were obtained from blood. Receptors originate from a girl aged 2-15 years in good health.

The chain couples TRBV28 to TRBJ1-5; 7 nucleotides line up with TRBD1. V trimming: 7 bases; J trimming: 5 bases; junction bases outside the gene matches: 2. Per germline, CDR1 MDHEN and CDR2 SYDVKM. This CDR3 has 12 residues. The CDR3 bases are TGTGCCAGCACCACAGGGGATCAGCCCCAGCATTTT. Its translation is CASTTGDQPQHF.

The CDR3 reads CASSQDGWLGYTF. The CDR3 DNA follows: TGCGCCAGCAGCCAAGATGGCTGGCTCGGCTACACCTTC. This chain connects TRBV4-3 to TRBJ1-2; D gene ambiguous. This CDR3 region has 13 residues. Germline V gene data show CDR1 as LGHNA and CDR2 as YSLEER. The V and J ends lost 0 bases and 8 bases respectively, with 10 bases between them.

The chain carries TRBV5-5 and TRBJ2-7; tentative D call: TRBD2 (5 bases). This CDR3 has 16 amino acids. Trimming shortened V by 4 bases and J by 5 bases, and 22 bases separated the two germline ends. Germline values: CDR1 SGHKS, CDR2 YYEKEE (reference sequence). Here the CDR3 DNA reads TGTGCCAGCAGCCCCTTACGGCTAGCTTCTTACGACGAGCAGTACTTC. It encodes CASSPLRLASYDEQYF.